Listed here are 21 T cell receptor beta chains from one sample, sequenced in a study of T cells in Graves' hyperthyroidism and ophthalmopathy. The investigators amplified TCR beta CDR3 regions from RNA transcripts. A first-round RT-PCR of the TCR CDR3 used the HTBI primer set. In TCRdb, the multiplex PCR reads were re-called with MiXCR into one record per CDR3 protein. The data show about 600,000 distinct CDR3 sequences, more than 15% seen once. Sample: blood. The source of these receptors is a woman in her thirties or forties with Graves' ophthalmopathy.

This clonotype was counted ten times or more. The chain is built from TRBV18 and TRBJ2-1; 8 positions agree with TRBD1. With 6 bases clipped from V and 0 bases from J, the junction kept 10 bases outside the gene matches. This CDR3 region has 17 residues. CDR1 is KGHSH and CDR2 is LQKENI in the germline V gene. The CDR3 nucleotides read TGTGCCAGCTCGTCTCGGGGAGGACAGGGCTCCTACAATGAGCAGTTCTTC. Translated: CASSSRGGQGSYNEQFF.

This clonotype was picked up many times. This rearrangement joins TRBV7-2 to TRBJ2-3, with TRBD2 as a possible D gene (6 bases). V was cut by 0 bases and J by 12 bases, with 16 bases left in between. This CDR3 has 14 amino acids. Germline CDR1 SGHTA, CDR2 FQGNSA. The CDR3: CASSLATYGGAQYF. DNA for the CDR3: TGTGCCAGCAGCTTAGCGACTTATGGAGGGGCTCAGTATTTT.

Comment on this clonotype: This may arise from a read error, as a much more abundant clone is one base away. The genes are TRBV24-1 and TRBJ1-5; D gene ambiguous. The germline V gene encodes CDR1 KGHDR and CDR2 SFDVKD. This CDR3 contains 12 residues. The CDR3 DNA follows: TGTGCCACCAGGTCCGGCAATCAGCCCCAGCGTTTT. Translating gives CATRSGNQPQRF.

As regards this clonotype: A much larger clonotype is one base distant, so this may be a read error. This chain links TRBV2 with TRBJ1-1; D remains unclear. V was shortened by 4 bases and J by 3 bases, with 9 bases between the two germline ends. Germline V gene data show CDR1 as SNHLY and CDR2 as FYNNEI. This CDR3 is 13 amino acids long. Written as DNA, the CDR3 is TGTGCCAGCAGTGGGAACGGGTACACTGAAGCTTTCTTT. Translating gives CASSGNGYTEAFF.

In this sample, this clonotype turned up many times. This chain uses TRBV18 with TRBJ1-1, with D unclear. Per the germline V gene, CDR1 is KGHSH and CDR2 is LQKENI. Trimming removed 4 bases from V and 0 bases from J, with 6 bases in between. This CDR3 contains 13 residues. CDR3 sequence reads: CASSQVVNTEAFF. CDR3 bases: TGTGCCAGCTCACAGGTTGTGAACACTGAAGCTTTCTTT.

The chain couples TRBV7-2 to TRBJ1-6; the D gene is possibly TRBD1 (6 bases). The V gene's germline CDR1 is SGHTA and CDR2 FQGNSA. This CDR3 spans 14 amino acids. Trimming removed 5 bases from V and 10 bases from J, with 15 bases in between. CDR3 loop: CASSHTQGGSPLHF. CDR3 nucleotide sequence: TGTGCCAGCAGCCACACACAGGGAGGATCACCCCTCCACTTT. Looking up the rest from reference TRBV7-2 and TRBJ1-6 gives the full variable domain: GAGVSQSPSNKVTEKGKDVELRCDPISGHTALYWYRQSLGQGLEFLIYFQGNSAPDKSGLPSDRFSAERTGGSVSTLTIQRTQQEDSAVYLCASSHTQGGSPLHFGNGTRLTVT.

Ten or more counts support this clonotype. The chain links TRBV2 to TRBJ2-7, with D unresolved. Germline CDR1 SNHLY, CDR2 FYNNEI. This CDR3 region has 12 residues. V was clipped by 4 bases and J by 4 bases, with 8 bases between them. CDR3 nucleotide sequence: TGTGCCAGCAGTGGGTTGGAGTACGAGCAGTACTTC. Translation: CASSGLEYEQYF.

This clonotype appeared many times. V usage is TRBV5-1 and J usage is TRBJ2-7; 11 positions agree with TRBD2. The CDR3 contains 15 residues. Germline V gene data show CDR1 as SGHRS and CDR2 as YFSETQ. The trim removed 3 bases at V and 4 bases at J, leaving 6 bases unmatched. CDR3 region: CASSYQGLAAYEQYF. In DNA form, the CDR3 reads TGCGCCAGCAGCTACCAGGGACTAGCGGCATACGAGCAGTACTTC.

This clonotype was seen more than once but under ten times. The chain carries TRBV6-1 and TRBJ2-7; D is unresolved. Germline V gene data show CDR1 as MNHNS and CDR2 as SASEGT. This CDR3 has 17 residues. With 5 bases removed from V and 6 bases from J, the gap between germline ends came to 26 bases. In nucleotides, the CDR3 is TGTGCCAGCAGTCCTACAATAAGACTGCTCGTGGGCCCCGAGCAGTACTTC. Translating gives CASSPTIRLLVGPEQYF.

The chain recombines TRBV24-1 with TRBJ2-2; tentatively, D is TRBD1 (6 bases). The germline V gene has CDR1 KGHDR and CDR2 SFDVKD. The ends were cut back, 4 bases at V and 4 bases at J, with 12 bases in the middle. The CDR3 has 15 amino acids. CDR3 nucleotides: TGTGCCACCAGTGACTCAACAGGGTTCACCGGGGAGCTGTTTTTT. It specifies CATSDSTGFTGELFF.

The J gene is TRBJ2-7, the V gene TRBV11-3; 8 nucleotides line up with TRBD2. Germline V gene lookup returns CDR1 SGHNT and CDR2 YENEEA. Losses at the gene ends were 1 base for V and 0 bases for J; bases not matched to a gene: 5. This CDR3 is 16 amino acids long. CDR3 DNA sequence: TGTGCCAGCAGCTTAGGGGCTAGCGGGCCCTCCTACGAGCAGTACTTC. As protein: CASSLGASGPSYEQYF.

This clonotype turned up a few times. The chain recombines TRBV6-1 with TRBJ1-1; the D gene is possibly TRBD1 (5 bases). Trimming took off 6 bases at V and 11 bases at J, with 19 bases between the two ends. This CDR3 is 13 amino acids long. CDR1 MNHNS and CDR2 SASEGT come from the germline V gene. This CDR3 is CASRRDGHAPAFF. In DNA, the CDR3 is TGTGCCAGCAGGAGGGACGGCCATGCGCCGGCTTTCTTT.

The chain has TRBV6-1 and TRBJ2-3; 8 nucleotides align to TRBD2. The trim removed 8 bases at V and 2 bases at J, leaving 18 bases unmatched. Germline V gene data show CDR1 as MNHNS and CDR2 as SASEGT. The CDR3 runs to 18 residues. The CDR3 spells CASRNNLGSGSFTDTQYF. The CDR3 coding sequence is TGTGCCAGCCGGAATAACCTTGGGAGCGGGAGCTTCACAGATACGCAGTATTTT.

The rearrangement joins TRBV12-5 to TRBJ1-2; tentative D call: TRBD1 (5 bases). The CDR3 is made up of 13 amino acids. Trimming took 6 bases from V and 4 from J, leaving 12 bases between them. Germline values: CDR1 LGHNT, CDR2 FRNRAP. The CDR3 DNA follows: TGTGCTAGTGGCCTGGGGCCGCTCTATGGCTACACCTTC. This gives the protein CASGLGPLYGYTF.

This clonotype was counted ten times or more. This chain connects TRBV20-1 to TRBJ2-1; TRBD1 matches 8 bases. The CDR3 spans 14 residues. The V segment lost 3 bases and the J segment 5 bases; nucleotides outside the gene matches: 6. CDR1 is DFQATT and CDR2 is SNEGSKA in the germline V gene (reference sequence). CDR3 residues: CSARTGTGNNEQFF. CDR3 bases: TGCAGTGCTAGGACCGGGACAGGTAACAATGAGCAGTTCTTC.

The chain has TRBV29-1 and TRBJ1-2; perhaps TRBD1 as D (5 bases). CDR3 length equals 12 residues. Germline-derived CDR1 and CDR2 are SQVTM and ANQGSEA. V lost 3 bases to trimming and J lost 4 bases, with 9 bases between them. The CDR3 sequence: CSVDFQGYGYTF. CDR3 DNA: TGCAGCGTTGATTTTCAGGGCTATGGCTACACCTTC. The entire variable domain, with the rest obtained from reference TRBV29-1 and TRBJ1-2, is as follows: SAVISQKPSRDICQRGTSLTIQCQVDSQVTMMFWYRQQPGQSLTLIATANQGSEATYESGFVIDKFPISRPNLTFSTLTVSNMSPEDSSIYLCSVDFQGYGYTFGSGTRLTVV.

This clonotype has a count of ten or more. The V gene is TRBV29-1, the J gene TRBJ2-1; 8 bases are shared with TRBD2. The germline V gene has CDR1 SQVTM and CDR2 ANQGSEA. V lost 3 bases and J lost 2; bases outside the gene matches: 3. This CDR3 is 14 amino acids long. The CDR3: CSVDPTSAYNEQFF. The CDR3 DNA is TGCAGCGTTGATCCGACTAGCGCCTACAATGAGCAGTTCTTC.

This chain links TRBV27 with TRBJ1-1; 7 bases line up with TRBD1. Germline V gene lookup returns CDR1 MNHEY and CDR2 SMNVEV (reference sequence). The V segment lost 5 bases and the J segment 5 bases; nucleotides outside the gene matches: 11. The CDR3 spans 15 residues. CDR3 amino acids: CASSLTQGGGTEAFF. CDR3 bases: TGTGCCAGCAGTCTCACCCAGGGGGGTGGGACTGAAGCTTTCTTT.

As for this clonotype: The conserved phenylalanine or tryptophan normally closing the CDR3 is absent here, so this likely arose from a read error. This rearrangement joins TRBV10-3 to TRBJ1-1; 7 nucleotides match TRBD1. J gave up 0 bases and V 6 bases, and 7 bases lay outside the gene matches. Germline CDR1 is ENHRY and CDR2 is SYGVKD. This CDR3 spans 15 amino acids. In DNA, the CDR3 is TGTGCCATCAGGACCGGGACAGACCTGAACACTGAAGCTTTCCTT. Translation gives CAIRTGTDLNTEAFL.

This clonotype was counted many times. This chain links TRBV6-1 with TRBJ2-7; perhaps TRBD2 as D (5 bases). V lost 6 bases and J lost 3, with 18 bases in between. Germline CDR1 and CDR2: MNHNS and SASEGT. The CDR3 length is 15 residues. The CDR3 DNA is TGTGCCAGCAGCGACGGGCCGGGATCTTTCTACGAGCAGTACTTC. Protein sequence: CASSDGPGSFYEQYF.

This clonotype was detected a few times. The chain combines TRBV3-1 with TRBJ2-5; 8 bases map to TRBD2. The length of the CDR3 is 16 residues. Germline lookup yields CDR1 LGHDT and CDR2 YNNKEL (reference sequence). V lost 4 bases to trimming and J lost 7 bases; unmatched junction nucleotides: 14. This CDR3 is CASSPNPGLGYGTQYF. In DNA form, the CDR3 reads TGTGCCAGCAGCCCAAACCCGGGACTAGGTTACGGGACCCAGTACTTC.